A single sample gave rise to the 28 T cell receptor beta chains below, sequenced in a study of cytotoxic CD8 clonotypes in ibrutinib-treated CLL. Profiling relied on immunoSEQ multiplex PCR, and the TCRdb table lists in-frame clones only, not all of them. The profile shows about 28,000 clones, 45% to 65% of them singletons. Specimen: PBMCs, collected before ibrutinib treatment. These receptors were taken from a human donor with chronic lymphocytic leukemia.

This clone ranks as medium-sized. This chain uses TRBV5-1 with TRBJ2-3, with D unclear. The CDR3 has 12 residues. Per the germline V gene, CDR1 is SGHRS and CDR2 is YFSETQ. The V and J ends lost 0 bases and 4 bases respectively, with 3 bases between them. The chain's CDR3 is CASSLVADTQYF. Written as DNA, the CDR3 is TGCGCCAGCAGCTTGGTCGCAGATACGCAGTATTTT.

By share, this clone ranks as medium-sized (0.01 to 0.1%). Other nucleotide sequences in the sample specify the same CDR3. The CDR3: CASSSQGREQYF. CDR3 coding DNA: TGTGCCAGCAGCTCCCAGGGGCGCGAGCAGTACTTC. The chain recombines TRBV7-9 with TRBJ2-7, with D possibly TRBD1 on 6 matching bases. V lost 4 bases and J 6 bases, leaving 10 bases between the germline ends. The CDR3 totals 12 residues. Germline assignment: CDR1 SEHNR and CDR2 FQNEAQ (reference sequence).

CDR3 loop: CASSEPGNRFQETQYF. CDR3 bases: TGTGCCAGCAGTGAACCGGGGAACAGGTTCCAAGAGACCCAGTACTTC. The rearrangement joins TRBV2 to TRBJ2-5; D possibly uses TRBD1 or TRBD2 (5 bases each). Germline CDR1 reads SNHLY; CDR2 reads FYNNEI. This CDR3 has 16 amino acids. Deletions cut 2 bases from V and 1 base from J, with 14 bases between.

This sequence joins TRBV7-9 and TRBJ2-5, with D maybe TRBD2 (5 bases). The CDR3 contains 15 residues. Trimming took 3 bases from V and 0 from J, leaving 11 bases between them. The germline V gene has CDR1 SEHNR and CDR2 FQNEAQ (reference sequence). The CDR3 DNA reads as TGTGCCAGCAGCTTTACCCTAGCTCACCAAGAGACCCAGTACTTC. As protein: CASSFTLAHQETQYF.

J is TRBJ1-1 and V is TRBV2, with D unclear. The germline V and J ends were trimmed by 5 bases and 3 bases, with 10 bases remaining between them. The germline CDR1 and CDR2 sequences are SNHLY and FYNNEI. This CDR3 has 13 residues. CDR3 nucleotide sequence: TGTGCCAGCAGTTCCGAGGGAGACACTGAAGCTTTCTTT. It yields the protein CASSSEGDTEAFF.

J is TRBJ2-2 and V is TRBV7-2; the D gene is possibly TRBD2 (5 bases). Germline V CDR1 and CDR2: SGHTA, FQGNSA. The CDR3 sequence is 16 residues long. Trimming shortened V by 7 bases and J by 7 bases, and 22 bases separated the two germline ends. CDR3 residues: CASKDLVRAARGELFF. CDR3 coding DNA: TGTGCCAGCAAGGACCTAGTGCGAGCGGCCCGCGGGGAGCTGTTTTTT.

J is TRBJ2-3 and V is TRBV10-3, with D perhaps given as TRBD1 or TRBD2 (5 bases each). Germline CDR1 ENHRY, CDR2 SYGVKD. V shed 3 bases and J shed 5 bases, with 18 bases lying between them. This CDR3 contains 16 residues. CDR3 bases: TGTGCCATCAGTGACTACCGGGACCTGGGTTTAGATACGCAGTATTTT. Translating gives CAISDYRDLGLDTQYF.

The rearrangement uses TRBV5-1 and TRBJ2-7; 11 bases are a match to TRBD1. The CDR3 loop spans 14 amino acids. CDR1 is SGHRS, CDR2 YFSETQ, per germline. V lost 5 bases to trimming and J lost 3 bases; unmatched junction nucleotides: 4. The CDR3 region is CASRTGTGGYEQYF. The CDR3 DNA follows: TGCGCCAGCAGAACCGGGACAGGGGGCTACGAGCAGTACTTC.

The V call is TRBV28, the J call TRBJ2-7; D may be TRBD1 (5 bases). Trimming removed 8 bases from V and 2 bases from J, with 10 bases in between. Germline V gene lookup returns CDR1 MDHEN and CDR2 SYDVKM. This CDR3 spans 12 amino acids. The CDR3 coding sequence is TGTGCCAGCGGGGCAGGGACCTACGAGCAGTACTTC. Encoded protein: CASGAGTYEQYF.

The V gene is TRBV28, the J gene TRBJ2-5; 7 nucleotides agree with TRBD1. The CDR3 spans 12 residues. From germline, CDR1 is MDHEN and CDR2 SYDVKM. J was trimmed by 5 bases and V by 6 bases; bases with no gene match: 3. In nucleotides, the CDR3 is TGTGCCAGCAGCACAGGGGTGGAGACCCAGTACTTC. It codes for CASSTGVETQYF.

The chain carries TRBV5-1 and TRBJ2-7, with 10 positions matching TRBD1. The CDR3 loop spans 17 amino acids. The trim removed 4 bases at V and 5 bases at J, leaving 15 bases unmatched. Germline V gene lookup returns CDR1 SGHRS and CDR2 YFSETQ. For the CDR3, the DNA is TGCGCCAGCAGCCCGACTCCCCTGACAGGGGGCTCGAACGAGCAGTACTTC. This gives the protein CASSPTPLTGGSNEQYF.

The V and J genes are TRBV2 and TRBJ2-1; D perhaps matches TRBD2 (5 bases). V lost 7 bases and J lost 9, with 13 bases in between. Germline CDR1 reads SNHLY; CDR2 reads FYNNEI. This CDR3 has 12 amino acids. CDR3 bases: TGTGCCAGCATACCCAGAAGCGGTGAGCAGTTCTTC. This translates into CASIPRSGEQFF.

The rearrangement uses TRBV18 and TRBJ2-4; D remains unclear. There are 15 residues in the CDR3. The germline V gene has CDR1 KGHSH and CDR2 LQKENI. The V gene lost 4 bases and the J gene lost 1 base, with 11 bases spanning the gap. This CDR3 reads CASSLGPLAKNIQYF. CDR3 nucleotides: TGTGCCAGCTCACTTGGTCCCCTGGCCAAAAACATTCAGTACTTC.

The chain links TRBV4-2 to TRBJ2-3, with D possibly TRBD2 on 6 matching bases. Trimming took off 1 base at V and 0 bases at J, with 11 bases between the two ends. CDR3 length: 16 amino acids. Germline V gene lookup returns CDR1 LGHNA and CDR2 YNFKEQ. Here the CDR3 reads CASSQAGVKSTDTQYF. The CDR3 nucleotides read TGTGCCAGCAGCCAAGCGGGAGTGAAGAGCACAGATACGCAGTATTTT.

This clone was observed a few times. This rearrangement joins TRBV2 to TRBJ1-4, with D tentatively TRBD1 (6 bases). This CDR3 comprises 15 residues. Germline V gene lookup returns CDR1 SNHLY and CDR2 FYNNEI. Trimming pared 5 bases from V and 7 bases from J, leaving 17 bases between. The CDR3 DNA reads as TGTGCCAGCAGTTCTTACCAGGGGAGGATTGAAAAACTGTTTTTT. Translating it yields CASSSYQGRIEKLFF.

The V and J genes are TRBV19 and TRBJ2-3, with 13 bases that match TRBD2. The length of the CDR3 is 18 residues. Losses at the gene ends were 3 bases for V and 5 bases for J; bases not matched to a gene: 11. The germline CDR1 and CDR2 sequences are LNHDA and SQIVND (reference sequence). The CDR3 DNA is TGTGCCAGTAGTATCATGGACGGACTAGCGGGAGTAGGAGATACGCAGTATTTT. It is translated as CASSIMDGLAGVGDTQYF.

This clone was seen only a few times. The V gene is TRBV19, the J gene TRBJ2-7; TRBD2 agrees at 16 bases. Germline lookup yields CDR1 LNHDA and CDR2 SQIVND (reference sequence). J gave up 1 base and V 5 bases, and 5 bases lay outside the gene matches. There are 17 residues in the CDR3. The CDR3 protein is CASSPVGLAGGSYEQYF. The CDR3 coding sequence is TGTGCCAGTAGTCCAGTGGGACTAGCGGGAGGGTCCTACGAGCAGTACTTC.

As regards this clone: The junction and the germline gene differ at one end; a read error may be behind it. The chain is built from TRBV7-2 and TRBJ1-1; D remains ambiguous. Germline V gene data show CDR1 as SGHTA and CDR2 as FQGNSA. CDR3 size: 14 residues. CDR3 nucleotide sequence: TGTGCCAACAGCTTAGACCGCTTGAACACTGAAGCTTTCTTT. Its protein is CANSLDRLNTEAFF. Drawing the rest from reference TRBV7-2 and TRBJ1-1, the complete variable domain is GAGVSQSPSNKVTEKGKDVELRCDPISGHTALYWYRQSLGQGLEFLIYFQGNSAPDKSGLPSDRFSAERTGGSVSTLTIQRTQQEDSAVYLCANSLDRLNTEAFFGQGTRLTVV.

J is TRBJ2-1 and V is TRBV9; a possible D gene is TRBD2 (6 bases). Trimming removed 0 bases at V and 10 bases at J, with 20 bases between. The CDR3 is 16 amino acids. Germline V gives CDR1 SGDLS, CDR2 YYNGEE. This CDR3 is CASSVGLGGWAEEQFF. Written as DNA, the CDR3 is TGTGCCAGCAGCGTAGGACTAGGAGGGTGGGCTGAGGAGCAGTTCTTC.

The genes are TRBV25-1 and TRBJ2-3; D is undetermined. Germline lookup yields CDR1 MGHDK and CDR2 SYGVNS. Trimming cost V 2 bases and J 2 bases, with 11 bases left between them. The CDR3 spans 15 residues. In DNA, the CDR3 is TGTGCCAGCAGTGAAATGACAAGGCCCACAGATACGCAGTATTTT. This translates into CASSEMTRPTDTQYF.

The chain recombines TRBV18 with TRBJ2-4; 7 bases line up with TRBD1. The CDR3 sequence is 15 residues long. The ends lost 1 base at V and 7 bases at J; junction bases unmatched: 7. CDR1 and CDR2 (germline): KGHSH, LQKENI. CDR3 nucleotides: TGTGCCAGCTCACCACGGAGACAGGGATCCAACATTCAGTACTTC. Amino acid sequence: CASSPRRQGSNIQYF.

The V gene is TRBV4-3, the J gene TRBJ1-4; tentative D call: TRBD1 (6 bases). The germline V and J ends were trimmed by 1 base and 0 bases, with 18 bases remaining between them. Germline V gene data show CDR1 as LGHNA and CDR2 as YSLEER. CDR3 length: 19 amino acids. The CDR3 sequence: CASSQVIGVRGATNEKLFF. The CDR3 DNA reads TGCGCCAGCAGCCAAGTCATAGGAGTCAGGGGTGCAACTAATGAAAAACTGTTTTTT.

The chain employs TRBV5-6 and TRBJ1-1; D is uncertain. The V gene lost 3 bases and the J gene lost 11 bases, with 14 bases spanning the gap. The length of the CDR3 is 12 residues. Germline V lookup: CDR1 SGHDT, CDR2 YYEEEE. The CDR3: CASSSYSLGAFF. CDR3 nucleotides: TGTGCCAGCAGCTCCTACAGCCTTGGGGCTTTCTTT.

The chain carries TRBV9 and TRBJ2-6; the D call may be TRBD1 or TRBD2 (5 bases each). Trimming took off 0 bases at V and 2 bases at J, with 6 bases between the two ends. The CDR3 loop spans 15 amino acids. The V gene's germline CDR1 is SGDLS and CDR2 YYNGEE. CDR3: CASSVVGAGANVLTF. The DNA for the CDR3 is TGTGCCAGCAGCGTAGTGGGGGCTGGGGCCAACGTCCTGACTTTC.

The table lists this clone with a few counts. The chain uses TRBV7-2 and TRBJ2-2; 10 bases are a match to TRBD2. This CDR3 is built from 17 residues. Trimming took 6 bases from V and 1 from J; bases not matched to a gene: 8. Germline CDR1 reads SGHTA; CDR2 reads FQGNSA. Here the CDR3 reads CASRRAGGVGNTGELFF. CDR3 coding DNA: TGTGCCAGCAGGAGAGCGGGAGGGGTCGGGAACACCGGGGAGCTGTTTTTT.

The table lists this clone with a few counts. The V call is TRBV20-1, the J call TRBJ2-1; weak D call: TRBD2 (5 bases). Germline loops: CDR1 DFQATT, CDR2 SNEGSKA (reference sequence). This CDR3 comprises 11 residues. The V end lost 6 bases, the J end lost 10 bases, and 13 bases lay between the germline ends. CDR3 sequence: CSAPSGGEQFF. DNA of the CDR3: TGCAGTGCACCCAGCGGCGGGGAGCAGTTCTTC.

V gene TRBV6-5 combines with J gene TRBJ1-1, with a possible D match to TRBD1 (5 bases). CDR1 is MNHEY and CDR2 is SVGAGI in the germline V gene. This CDR3 has 15 amino acids. Between the trimmed V and J ends, which lost 4 bases and 1 base, there was a span of 13 bases. Here the CDR3 DNA reads TGTGCCAGCAGTTCGGGCAGGGTGACGAACACTGAAGCTTTCTTT. It specifies CASSSGRVTNTEAFF.

CDR3 coding DNA: TGCGCCAGCAGCCCTCAGGGGAGGGGAGGTGAAAAACTGTTTTTT. Translated, it gives CASSPQGRGGEKLFF. The J gene is TRBJ1-4, the V gene TRBV4-1, with D maybe TRBD1 (6 bases). With 4 bases removed from V and 7 bases from J, the gap between germline ends came to 16 bases. Germline V lookup: CDR1 MGHRA, CDR2 YSYEKL. The CDR3 length is 15 residues.